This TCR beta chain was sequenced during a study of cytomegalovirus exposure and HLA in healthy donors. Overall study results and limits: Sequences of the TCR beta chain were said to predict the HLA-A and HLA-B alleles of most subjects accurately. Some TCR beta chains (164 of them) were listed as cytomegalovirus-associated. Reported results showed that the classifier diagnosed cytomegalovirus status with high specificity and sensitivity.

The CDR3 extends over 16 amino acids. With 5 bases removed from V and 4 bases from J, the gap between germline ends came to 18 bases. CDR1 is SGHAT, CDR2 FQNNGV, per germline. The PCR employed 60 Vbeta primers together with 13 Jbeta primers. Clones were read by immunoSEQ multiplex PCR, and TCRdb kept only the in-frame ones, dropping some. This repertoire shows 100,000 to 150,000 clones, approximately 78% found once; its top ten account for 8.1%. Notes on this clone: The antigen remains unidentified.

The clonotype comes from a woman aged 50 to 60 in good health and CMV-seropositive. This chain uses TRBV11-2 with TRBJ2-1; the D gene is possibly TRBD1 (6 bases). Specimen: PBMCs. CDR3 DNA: TGTGCCAGCAGCCTGTGGGGAGTGGGGGCTTACAATGAGCAGTTCTTC. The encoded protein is CASSLWGVGAYNEQFF.